This passage covers 10 T cell receptor beta chains from one sample sequenced in a study of T-cell reconstitution after alpha-beta-depleted transplantation in children. For TCRbeta, the library was prepared with unique molecular identifiers. TCRdb called the PCR reads again in MiXCR, with one record for every CDR3 protein. The sample contains about 980,000 distinct CDR3 sequences, about 26% of which appear only once. Sequenced here: PBMCs, mostly from graft donor cells, sampled 360 days after TCRalphabeta/CD19-depleted stem cell transplant. These receptors originate from a boy under three years old who had a stem cell transplant for SCID, so the T cells may come from the graft donor.

The chain links TRBV20-1 to TRBJ1-2; D is uncertain. The germline V gene has CDR1 DFQATT and CDR2 SNEGSKA (reference sequence). CDR3 size: 12 residues. V lost 3 bases to trimming and J lost 8 bases, with 13 bases between them. CDR3 sequence: CSARQGNIGYTF. The CDR3 nucleotides read TGCAGTGCTAGGCAAGGGAACATAGGCTACACCTTC.

In this sample, this clonotype turned up a few times. The V and J genes are TRBV20-1 and TRBJ1-2; tentatively, D is TRBD1 (6 bases). The CDR3 runs to 16 residues. The V gene lost 6 bases and the J gene lost 12 bases, with 32 bases spanning the gap. CDR1 DFQATT and CDR2 SNEGSKA come from the germline V gene (reference sequence). DNA of the CDR3: TGCAGTGCCCCAAACGGCGTTGAAACGGGACAAGGTGTCCACACCTTC. Residues: CSAPNGVETGQGVHTF.

This clonotype was detected a few times. This chain uses TRBV5-1 with TRBJ2-1; 8 nucleotides agree with TRBD2. J gave up 2 bases and V 5 bases, and 3 bases lay outside the gene matches. The length of the CDR3 is 14 residues. Looked up from germline, CDR1 is SGHRS and CDR2 is YFSETQ. CDR3 in DNA: TGCGCCAGCAGTAACGGGGGGGCCTACAATGAGCAGTTCTTC. Residues: CASSNGGAYNEQFF.

In its sample, this clonotype was seen a few times. This sequence joins TRBV12-3 or TRBV12-4 and TRBJ2-3, with D unclear. This CDR3 spans 13 amino acids. The V gene lost 4 bases and the J gene lost 4 bases, with 9 bases spanning the gap. The CDR3 bases are TGTGCCAGCAGTTCCCCGACCGCAGATACGCAGTATTTT. Translating it yields CASSSPTADTQYF.

The chain couples TRBV18 to TRBJ2-6, with D maybe TRBD1 (5 bases). The CDR3 runs 17 residues. The germline V and J ends were trimmed by 3 bases and 4 bases, with 16 bases remaining between them. The germline gives CDR1 KGHSH, CDR2 LQKENI. In nucleotides, the CDR3 is TGTGCCAGCTCACCTGGGAAAGGGGCTGGAGGGGCCAACGTCCTGACTTTC. Translating it yields CASSPGKGAGGANVLTF.

The J gene is TRBJ2-7, the V gene TRBV5-6; TRBD2 aligns across 14 bases. Germline CDR1 and CDR2: SGHDT and YYEEEE. The CDR3 runs to 17 residues. The V segment lost 2 bases and the J segment 3 bases; nucleotides outside the gene matches: 7. CDR3 residues: CASSFRLGTSGGYEQYF. CDR3 sequence (DNA): TGTGCCAGCAGCTTCCGACTCGGGACTAGCGGGGGCTACGAGCAGTACTTC. Full variable domain (missing parts from reference TRBV5-6 and TRBJ2-7): DAGVTQSPTHLIKTRGQQVTLRCSPKSGHDTVSWYQQALGQGPQFIFQYYEEEERQRGNFPDRFSGHQFPNYSSELNVNALLLGDSALYLCASSFRLGTSGGYEQYFGPGTRLTVT.

In this sample, this clonotype turned up a few times. Here the CDR3 reads CASSQANEGGRGGELFF. The CDR3 bases are TGCGCCAGCAGCCAAGCAAACGAGGGGGGGCGTGGCGGGGAGCTGTTTTTT. The chain combines TRBV4-3 with TRBJ2-2, with a possible D match to TRBD2 (7 bases). Per germline, CDR1 LGHNA and CDR2 YSLEER. Trimming left V 1 base short and J 7 bases short, with 19 bases between. The CDR3 covers 17 residues.

The chain employs TRBV3-1 and TRBJ2-5; perhaps D is TRBD1 or TRBD2 (5 bases each). The CDR3 consists of 13 residues. Trimming cost V 4 bases and J 5 bases, with 11 bases left between them. CDR1 is LGHDT, CDR2 YNNKEL, per germline (reference sequence). CDR3 amino acids: CASSPWDLETQYF. The CDR3 DNA sequence: TGTGCCAGCAGCCCTTGGGACCTGGAGACCCAGTACTTC.

This clonotype turned up a few times. The chain recombines TRBV10-3 with TRBJ2-3; the match to TRBD2 covers 12 bases. Unmatched junction bases numbered 7, after V lost 8 bases and J lost 1 base. This CDR3 comprises 16 residues. From germline, CDR1 is ENHRY and CDR2 SYGVKD. DNA for the CDR3: TGTGCCATCGGTAGACTAGCGGGGGACCGCACAGATACGCAGTATTTT. This codes for CAIGRLAGDRTDTQYF.

This chain joins TRBV10-3 and TRBJ1-1; 7 bases are a match to TRBD1. Germline assignment: CDR1 ENHRY and CDR2 SYGVKD. V was pared by 0 bases and J by 1 base, with 8 bases of the junction left unmatched. This CDR3 contains 17 residues. The CDR3 loop reads CAISESGGQIPNTEAFF. DNA for the CDR3: TGTGCCATCAGTGAGTCGGGGGGACAGATACCGAACACTGAAGCTTTCTTT.